The clone carrying this T cell receptor beta chain was seen more than once but under ten times. Its antigen is currently unknown. These data originate in a study of cytomegalovirus exposure and HLA in healthy donors. About the study: Genotyping showed around four fifths of a few hundred donors falling in the Caucasian-associated ancestry cluster.

The study's findings and limits: The number of N-insertions in an Asian-associated ancestry cluster was reportedly below the roughly 670-donor mean in a later analysis. TCR beta sequences numbering around 15,000 were associated with HLA alleles at 0.05 false discovery rate in a later analysis.

The study ran its PCR with 60 Vbeta and 13 Jbeta primers. Sequencing was performed with immunoSEQ multiplex PCR; in TCRdb, only in-frame clones are kept and a portion is missing. The profile shows roughly 180,000 clones, around four fifths of them singletons. The sample was PBMCs. The receptor's source is a young man in good health and CMV-seronegative.

The DNA of the CDR3 is TGTGCCAGCACCAACACTGGAGTCAACGGGGCTTTCTTT. It yields the protein CASTNTGVNGAFF. The V call is TRBV7-9, the J call TRBJ1-1; D not resolved. Germline loops: CDR1 SEHNR, CDR2 FQNEAQ (reference sequence). The CDR3 runs to 13 residues. V dropped 7 bases and J dropped 11 bases, with 20 bases sitting between them.